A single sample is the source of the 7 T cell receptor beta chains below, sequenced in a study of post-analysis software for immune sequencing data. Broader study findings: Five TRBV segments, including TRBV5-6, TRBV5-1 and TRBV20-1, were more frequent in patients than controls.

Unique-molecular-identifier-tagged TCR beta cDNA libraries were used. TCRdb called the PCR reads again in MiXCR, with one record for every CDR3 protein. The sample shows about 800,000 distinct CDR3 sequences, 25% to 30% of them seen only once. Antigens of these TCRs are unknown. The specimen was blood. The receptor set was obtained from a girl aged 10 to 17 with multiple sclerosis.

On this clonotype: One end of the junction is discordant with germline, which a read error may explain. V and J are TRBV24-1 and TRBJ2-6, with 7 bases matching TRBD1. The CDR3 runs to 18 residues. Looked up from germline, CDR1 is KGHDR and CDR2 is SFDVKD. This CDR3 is CATSDPRTGDSGASVLTF. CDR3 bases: TGTGCCACCAGTGACCCCCGGACAGGCGACTCTGGGGCCAGCGTCCTGACTTTC.

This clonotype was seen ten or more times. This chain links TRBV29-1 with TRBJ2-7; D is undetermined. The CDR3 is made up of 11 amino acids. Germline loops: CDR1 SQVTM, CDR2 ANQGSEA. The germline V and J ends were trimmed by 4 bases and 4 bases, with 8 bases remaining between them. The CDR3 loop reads CSVVSRYEQYF. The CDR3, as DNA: TGCAGCGTTGTGTCCCGATACGAGCAGTACTTC.

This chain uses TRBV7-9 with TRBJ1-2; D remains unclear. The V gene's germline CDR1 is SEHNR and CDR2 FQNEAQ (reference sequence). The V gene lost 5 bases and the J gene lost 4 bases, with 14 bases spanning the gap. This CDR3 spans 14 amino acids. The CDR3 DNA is TGTGCCAGCAGCGGAGACAAGCTTCTCTATGGCTACACCTTC. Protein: CASSGDKLLYGYTF.

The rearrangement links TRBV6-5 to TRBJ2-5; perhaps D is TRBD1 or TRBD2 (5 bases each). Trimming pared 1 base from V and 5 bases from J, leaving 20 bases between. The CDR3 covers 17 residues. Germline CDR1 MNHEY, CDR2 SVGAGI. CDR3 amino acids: CASSYYTISGTRETQYF. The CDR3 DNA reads TGTGCCAGCAGTTACTACACGATATCCGGGACGCGGGAGACCCAGTACTTC.

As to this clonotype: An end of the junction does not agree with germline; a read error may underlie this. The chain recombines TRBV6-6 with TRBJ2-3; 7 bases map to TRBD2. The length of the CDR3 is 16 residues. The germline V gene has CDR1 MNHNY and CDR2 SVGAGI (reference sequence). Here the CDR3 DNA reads TGTGTCAGCAGGTTGACTAGCCGGGCTAGCACAGATACGCAGTATTTT. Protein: CVSRLTSRASTDTQYF.

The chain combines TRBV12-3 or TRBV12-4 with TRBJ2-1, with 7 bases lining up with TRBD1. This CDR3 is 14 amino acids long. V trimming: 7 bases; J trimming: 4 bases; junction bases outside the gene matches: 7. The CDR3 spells CASTRQGVYNEQFF. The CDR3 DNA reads TGTGCCAGCACAAGACAGGGAGTGTACAATGAGCAGTTCTTC.

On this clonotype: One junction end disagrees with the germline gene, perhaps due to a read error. DNA of the CDR3: TGCGCCAGCAGCCCCGCCCCACCGGGCTCCTACAATGAGCAGGTCTTC. Amino acid sequence: CASSPAPPGSYNEQVF. The chain combines TRBV4-1 with TRBJ2-1; no clear D. Germline assignment: CDR1 MGHRA and CDR2 YSYEKL. The CDR3 totals 16 residues.